One and the same sample provided the 24 T cell receptor beta chains below, sequenced in a study of blood T cell repertoires in COVID-19. Assay used: immunoSEQ multiplex PCR; TCRdb lists only in-frame clones, some missing. The sample lists about 59,000 clones, around 90% occurring once. Sequences were obtained from peripheral blood. The source is a man at least 80 years old with acute or convalescent COVID-19.

This chain uses TRBV12-3 or TRBV12-4 with TRBJ1-2, with D tentatively TRBD1 (6 bases). Trimming shortened V by 7 bases and J by 4 bases, and 10 bases separated the two germline ends. This CDR3 spans 12 amino acids. CDR3 bases: TGTGCCAGCACCCCGGACAGCTATGGCTACACCTTC. Its translation: CASTPDSYGYTF.

The chain recombines TRBV29-1 with TRBJ1-1; perhaps TRBD1 as D (5 bases). The V gene lost 3 bases and the J gene lost 1 base, with 12 bases spanning the gap. CDR3 length: 14 residues. Germline loops: CDR1 SQVTM, CDR2 ANQGSEA. The CDR3 nucleotides read TGCAGCGTTGAGGAAGACAGATCGAACACTGAAGCTTTCTTT. Translating gives CSVEEDRSNTEAFF.

V is TRBV5-6 and J is TRBJ1-5; D is possibly TRBD1 (6 bases). Trimming removed 4 bases from V and 1 base from J, with 12 bases in between. The CDR3 sequence is 15 residues long. Per germline, CDR1 SGHDT and CDR2 YYEEEE. DNA for the CDR3: TGTGCCAGCAGCCAGGGACACGGGAGCAATCAGCCCCAGCATTTT. It codes for CASSQGHGSNQPQHF.

V gene TRBV2 combines with J gene TRBJ1-6; D gene unclear. The CDR3 is 12 amino acids. Germline V CDR1 and CDR2: SNHLY, FYNNEI. The V end was cut by 8 bases, the J end by 6 bases, with 8 bases between. The CDR3 coding sequence is TGTGCCAGCTCCCTTTCTAATTCACCCCTCCACTTT. Translating it yields CASSLSNSPLHF.

The chain couples TRBV3-1 (or the pseudogene TRBV3-2) to TRBJ2-7, with D possibly matching TRBD2 (7 bases). From germline, CDR1 is LGHDT and CDR2 YNNKEL (reference sequence). The V and J ends lost 0 bases and 3 bases respectively, with 12 bases between them. The CDR3 has 15 amino acids. The CDR3 reads CASSQDRGADYEQYF. CDR3 coding DNA: TGTGCCAGCAGCCAAGACCGGGGGGCTGACTACGAGCAGTACTTC.

The sample holds one count of this clone. V and J are TRBV5-4 and TRBJ1-2, with D possibly TRBD1 on 5 matching bases. Per the germline V gene, CDR1 is SGHNT and CDR2 is YYREEE (reference sequence). Trimming shortened V by 6 bases and J by 0 bases, and 12 bases separated the two germline ends. This CDR3 region has 14 residues. Here the CDR3 DNA reads TGTGCCAGCACTGGGGGGGGAGCTAACTATGGCTACACCTTC. It codes for CASTGGGANYGYTF. Combining the CDR3 with reference TRBV5-4 and TRBJ1-2 gives the whole variable domain ETGVTQSPTHLIKTRGQQVTLRCSSQSGHNTVSWYQQALGQGPQFIFQYYREEENGRGNFPPRFSGLQFPNYSSELNVNALELDDSALYLCASTGGGANYGYTFGSGTRLTVV.

CDR3 protein: CASSAGSSGTDTQYF. CDR3 DNA sequence: TGTGCCAGCAGCGCAGGGTCTTCGGGCACAGATACGCAGTATTTT. This chain links TRBV7-2 with TRBJ2-3; maybe TRBD1 (5 bases). This CDR3 has 15 amino acids. Trimming shortened V by 5 bases and J by 1 base, and 13 bases separated the two germline ends. CDR1 is SGHTA and CDR2 is FQGNSA in the germline V gene.

This chain joins TRBV7-2 and TRBJ2-1, with 10 bases fitting TRBD2. CDR3 length: 16 amino acids. Trimming removed 3 bases from V and 8 bases from J; junction bases left unmatched: 10. The V gene's germline CDR1 is SGHTA and CDR2 FQGNSA. The chain's CDR3 is CASSLSGGADSYEQFF. CDR3 DNA sequence: TGTGCCAGCAGCTTGAGCGGGGGGGCCGACTCCTATGAGCAGTTCTTC.

The CDR3 DNA follows: TGTGCCAGCAGCTTGGAATATAGGGGGAACACTGAAGCTTTCTTT. Its translation: CASSLEYRGNTEAFF. The gene calls are TRBV5-5 and TRBJ1-1; D may be TRBD1 (5 bases). CDR3 size: 15 residues. The germline gives CDR1 SGHKS, CDR2 YYEKEE (reference sequence). With 0 bases removed from V and 1 base from J, the gap between germline ends came to 10 bases.

The genes are TRBV19 and TRBJ2-5; maybe TRBD1 (7 bases). Trimming removed 3 bases at V and 5 bases at J, with 16 bases between. The CDR3 loop spans 15 amino acids. Per germline, CDR1 LNHDA and CDR2 SQIVND (reference sequence). The CDR3 reads CASSIRGAPAETQYF. CDR3 nucleotide sequence: TGTGCCAGTAGTATCAGGGGGGCCCCGGCCGAGACCCAGTACTTC.

The chain has TRBV5-4 and TRBJ2-1, with a weak D call TRBD1 (6 bases). Trimming cost V 4 bases and J 0 bases, with 11 bases left between them. Germline CDR1 is SGHNT and CDR2 is YYREEE (reference sequence). The CDR3 is made up of 15 amino acids. The CDR3 nucleotides are TGTGCCAGCAGCAAGGACAGCCGCTCCTACAATGAGCAGTTCTTC. Protein: CASSKDSRSYNEQFF.

Only one count was recorded for this clone. The chain has TRBV3-1 (or the pseudogene TRBV3-2) and TRBJ2-5; TRBD2 might be the D (6 bases). Germline V gene data show CDR1 as LGHDT and CDR2 as YNNKEL (reference sequence). Between the trimmed V and J ends, which lost 4 bases and 0 bases, there was a span of 9 bases. The CDR3 is 14 residues long. For the CDR3, the DNA is TGTGCCAGCAGCCCGGGCGGGGACCAAGAGACCCAGTACTTC. As protein: CASSPGGDQETQYF.

The V and J genes are TRBV9 and TRBJ1-3; D might be TRBD1 (5 bases). Looked up from germline, CDR1 is SGDLS and CDR2 is YYNGEE. This CDR3 is built from 14 residues. The V end was cut by 3 bases, the J end by 1 base, with 8 bases between. Here the CDR3 reads CASSGTLSGNTIYF. The CDR3 DNA reads as TGTGCCAGCAGCGGGACACTTTCTGGAAACACCATATATTTT.

The chain has TRBV19 and TRBJ2-5; D unresolved. V was clipped by 6 bases and J by 5 bases, with 13 bases between them. Germline-derived CDR1 and CDR2 are LNHDA and SQIVND (reference sequence). The CDR3 has 13 residues. CDR3 DNA: TGTGCCAGTAGCCGAAACCCCAGGGAGACCCAGTACTTC. Its protein product is CASSRNPRETQYF.

This clone was seen just once. The chain joins TRBV27 to TRBJ1-4; perhaps TRBD1 as D (5 bases). The germline CDR1 and CDR2 sequences are MNHEY and SMNVEV (reference sequence). The CDR3 length is 14 residues. The V end was cut by 6 bases, the J end by 6 bases, with 14 bases between. CDR3 DNA: TGTGCCAGCAGCCGGGGGGATGGTTATGAAAAACTGTTTTTT. Its translation is CASSRGDGYEKLFF.

This sequence joins TRBV24-1 and TRBJ1-1; TRBD1 might be the D (6 bases). V lost 12 bases and J 10 bases, leaving 14 bases between the germline ends. This CDR3 has 10 residues. CDR1 is KGHDR, CDR2 SFDVKD, per germline. CDR3 loop: CAPAGQLAFF. The DNA for the CDR3 is TGTGCCCCCGCCGGACAGTTAGCTTTCTTT.

The CDR3 coding sequence is TGCGCCAGCAGCTTGGACAAAGTCCAAGAGACCCAGTACTTC. As protein: CASSLDKVQETQYF. The chain employs TRBV5-1 and TRBJ2-5; no reliable D call. This CDR3 spans 14 amino acids. Trimming cost V 0 bases and J 1 base, with 7 bases left between them. Germline-derived CDR1 and CDR2 are SGHRS and YFSETQ.

J is TRBJ2-4 and V is TRBV5-1; perhaps TRBD2 as D (6 bases). The CDR3 is 16 residues long. Germline V lookup: CDR1 SGHRS, CDR2 YFSETQ. Trimming stripped 3 bases from V and 8 bases from J, with 21 bases between. The DNA for the CDR3 is TGCGCCAGCAGCTCAACCGGCGGGATGCCCCGGGACATTCAGTACTTC. This translates into CASSSTGGMPRDIQYF.

This clone was seen a few times. This rearrangement joins TRBV19 to TRBJ1-5, with D perhaps matching TRBD1 (5 bases). The CDR3 totals 13 residues. The ends were cut back, 3 bases at V and 7 bases at J, with 10 bases in the middle. Germline V gene sequence: CDR1 LNHDA, CDR2 SQIVND (reference sequence). The CDR3 DNA is TGTGCCAGTAGTATGGGGCGACCCCAGCCCCAGCATTTT. Translation gives CASSMGRPQPQHF. Full variable domain (rest looked up from reference TRBV19 and TRBJ1-5): DGGITQSPKYLFRKEGQNVTLSCEQNLNHDAMYWYRQDPGQGLRLIYYSQIVNDFQKGDIAEGYSVSREKKESFPLTVTSAQKNPTAFYLCASSMGRPQPQHFGDGTRLSIL.

This clone was detected only once. This sequence joins TRBV28 and TRBJ2-2; the D is unclear. Between the trimmed V and J ends, which lost 6 bases and 2 bases, there was a span of 7 bases. The CDR3 contains 13 residues. Germline loops: CDR1 MDHEN, CDR2 SYDVKM. The CDR3 sequence: CASRWANTGELFF. CDR3 coding DNA: TGTGCCAGCAGGTGGGCTAACACCGGGGAGCTGTTTTTT.

This clone occurred once. V usage is TRBV19 and J usage is TRBJ1-2; D uncertain. This CDR3 has 13 amino acids. Germline CDR1 LNHDA, CDR2 SQIVND (reference sequence). V was pared by 7 bases and J by 0 bases, with 9 bases between. CDR3 region: CASNPTSNYGYTF. The CDR3 DNA follows: TGTGCCAGTAATCCCACATCTAACTATGGCTACACCTTC. Full variable domain (rest looked up from reference TRBV19 and TRBJ1-2): DGGITQSPKYLFRKEGQNVTLSCEQNLNHDAMYWYRQDPGQGLRLIYYSQIVNDFQKGDIAEGYSVSREKKESFPLTVTSAQKNPTAFYLCASNPTSNYGYTFGSGTRLTVV.

The count of this clone is one. The rearrangement links TRBV19 to TRBJ2-5, with 9 bases matching TRBD2. With V trimmed by 0 bases and J by 4 bases, 15 bases remained unmatched. Germline V lookup: CDR1 LNHDA, CDR2 SQIVND (reference sequence). The CDR3 has 19 amino acids. This CDR3 is CASSIDRSGVLAGPETQYF. CDR3 nucleotide sequence: TGTGCCAGTAGTATAGATCGGAGTGGAGTACTAGCGGGCCCAGAGACCCAGTACTTC.

J is TRBJ1-1 and V is TRBV7-8; 7 positions match TRBD1. Trimming took 2 bases from V and 1 from J; bases not matched to a gene: 7. CDR3 length: 16 residues. The V gene's germline CDR1 is SGHVS and CDR2 FQNEAQ. DNA of the CDR3: TGTGCCAGCAGCTTACAGGGACAGACAAGGAACACTGAAGCTTTCTTT. The encoded protein is CASSLQGQTRNTEAFF.

V is TRBV11-2 and J is TRBJ2-3, with a weak D call TRBD2 (5 bases). The CDR3 is made up of 14 amino acids. V gave up 0 bases and J gave up 8 bases, with 12 bases separating them. Germline V gene sequence: CDR1 SGHAT, CDR2 FQNNGV. The CDR3 bases are TGTGCCAGCAGCTTAGAACGTACCCGGGGTACGCAGTATTTT. Its translation: CASSLERTRGTQYF.